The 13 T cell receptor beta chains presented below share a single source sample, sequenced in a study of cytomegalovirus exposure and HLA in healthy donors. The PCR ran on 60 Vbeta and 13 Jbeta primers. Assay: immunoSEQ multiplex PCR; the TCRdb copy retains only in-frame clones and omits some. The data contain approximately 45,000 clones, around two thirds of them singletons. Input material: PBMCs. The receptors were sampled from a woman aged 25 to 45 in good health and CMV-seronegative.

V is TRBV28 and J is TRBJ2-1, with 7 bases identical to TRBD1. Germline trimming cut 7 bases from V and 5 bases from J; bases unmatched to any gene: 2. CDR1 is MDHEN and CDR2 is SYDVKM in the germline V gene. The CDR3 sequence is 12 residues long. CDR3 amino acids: CASIQGDNEQFF. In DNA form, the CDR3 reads TGTGCCAGCATCCAGGGGGACAATGAGCAGTTCTTC.

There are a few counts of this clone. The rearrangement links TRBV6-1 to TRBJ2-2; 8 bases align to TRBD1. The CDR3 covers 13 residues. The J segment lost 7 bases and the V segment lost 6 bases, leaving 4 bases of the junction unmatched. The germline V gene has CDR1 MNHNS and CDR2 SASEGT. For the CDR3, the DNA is TGTGCCAGCAGCCAACAGGGGGTCGGGGAGCTGTTTTTT. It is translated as CASSQQGVGELFF.

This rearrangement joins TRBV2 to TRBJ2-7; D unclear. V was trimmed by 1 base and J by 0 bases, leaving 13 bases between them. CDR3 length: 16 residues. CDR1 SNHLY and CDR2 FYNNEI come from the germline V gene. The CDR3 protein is CASSEGWHHYSYEQYF. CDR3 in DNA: TGTGCCAGCAGTGAAGGATGGCACCACTACTCCTACGAGCAGTACTTC.

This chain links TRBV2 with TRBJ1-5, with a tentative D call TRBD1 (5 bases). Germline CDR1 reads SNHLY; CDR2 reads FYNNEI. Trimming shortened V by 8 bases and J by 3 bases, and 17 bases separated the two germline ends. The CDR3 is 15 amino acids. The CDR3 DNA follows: TGTGCCAGCTCGGTTCAGAGACAGAACAATCAGCCCCAGCATTTT. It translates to CASSVQRQNNQPQHF.

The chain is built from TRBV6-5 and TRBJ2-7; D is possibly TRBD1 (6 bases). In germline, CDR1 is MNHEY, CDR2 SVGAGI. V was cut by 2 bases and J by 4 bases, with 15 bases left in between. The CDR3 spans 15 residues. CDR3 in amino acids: CASSYTAGTLYEQYF. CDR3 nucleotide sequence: TGTGCCAGCAGTTACACAGCCGGGACACTGTACGAGCAGTACTTC.

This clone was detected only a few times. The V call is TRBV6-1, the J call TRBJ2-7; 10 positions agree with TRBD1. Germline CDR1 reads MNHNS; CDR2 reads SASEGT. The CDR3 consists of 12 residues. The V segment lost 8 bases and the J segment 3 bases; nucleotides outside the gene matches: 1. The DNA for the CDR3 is TGTGCCAGCGGGACAGGGGACTACGAGCAGTACTTC. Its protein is CASGTGDYEQYF.

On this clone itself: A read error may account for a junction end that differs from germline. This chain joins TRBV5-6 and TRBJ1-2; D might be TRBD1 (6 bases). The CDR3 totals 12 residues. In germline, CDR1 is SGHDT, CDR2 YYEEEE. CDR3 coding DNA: TGTGCCAGCACCTTGGACAGCTATGGCTACACCTTC. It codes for CASTLDSYGYTF. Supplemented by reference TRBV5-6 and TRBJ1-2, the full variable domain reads DAGVTQSPTHLIKTRGQQVTLRCSPKSGHDTVSWYQQALGQGPQFIFQYYEEEERQRGNFPDRFSGHQFPNYSSELNVNALLLGDSALYLCASTLDSYGYTFGSGTRLTVV.

CDR3 residues: CASSLRLAGAFGELFF. The DNA for the CDR3 is TGTGCCAGCAGCTTACGGCTAGCGGGAGCGTTCGGGGAGCTGTTTTTT. This chain connects TRBV7-8 to TRBJ2-2, with 10 bases aligning to TRBD2. J lost 7 bases, V lost 2 bases, and 7 bases had no gene match. Germline V gives CDR1 SGHVS, CDR2 FQNEAQ. The CDR3 spans 16 residues.

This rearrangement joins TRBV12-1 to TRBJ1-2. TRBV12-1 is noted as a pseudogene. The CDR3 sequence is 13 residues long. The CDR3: CASMGCRRGGYTF. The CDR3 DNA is TGTGCCAGCATGGGCTGCCGGAGAGGGGGCTACACCTTC.

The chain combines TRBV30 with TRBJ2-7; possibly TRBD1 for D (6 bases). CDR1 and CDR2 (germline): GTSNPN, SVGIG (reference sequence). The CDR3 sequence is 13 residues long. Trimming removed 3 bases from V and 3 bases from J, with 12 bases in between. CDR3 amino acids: CAWRATGRYEQYF. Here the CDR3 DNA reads TGTGCCTGGAGAGCGACAGGCCGCTACGAGCAGTACTTC.

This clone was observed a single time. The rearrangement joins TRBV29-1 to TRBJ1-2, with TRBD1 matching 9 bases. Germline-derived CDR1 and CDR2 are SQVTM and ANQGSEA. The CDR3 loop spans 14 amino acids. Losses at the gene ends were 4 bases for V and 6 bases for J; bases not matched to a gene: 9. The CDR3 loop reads CSVATGTGLNGYTF. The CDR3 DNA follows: TGCAGCGTTGCAACCGGGACAGGGTTAAATGGCTACACCTTC.

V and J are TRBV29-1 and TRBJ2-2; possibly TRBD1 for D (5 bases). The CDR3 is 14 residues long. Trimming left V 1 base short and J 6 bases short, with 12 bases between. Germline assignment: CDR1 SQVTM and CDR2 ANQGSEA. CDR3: CSVEVMAGPGELFF. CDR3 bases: TGCAGCGTTGAAGTAATGGCAGGGCCCGGGGAGCTGTTTTTT.

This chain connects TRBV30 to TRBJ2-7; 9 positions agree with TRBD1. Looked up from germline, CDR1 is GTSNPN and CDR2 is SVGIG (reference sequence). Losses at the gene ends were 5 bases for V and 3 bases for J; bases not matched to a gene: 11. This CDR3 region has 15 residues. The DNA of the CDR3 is TGTGCCTGGGAGGGACAGGGTGGGGTCGACTACGAGCAGTACTTC. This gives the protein CAWEGQGGVDYEQYF. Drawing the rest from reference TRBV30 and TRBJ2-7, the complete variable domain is SQTIHQWPATLVQPVGSPLSLECTVEGTSNPNLYWYRQAAGRGLQLLFYSVGIGQISSEVPQNLSASRPQDRQFILSSKKLLLSDSGFYLCAWEGQGGVDYEQYFGPGTRLTVT.